This record covers a single T cell receptor beta chain. Antigen: not known. Clones were read by immunoSEQ multiplex PCR, and TCRdb kept only the in-frame ones, dropping some. Of more than 200,000 clones in the sample, about 90% were seen once. This sample was included in a study of cytomegalovirus exposure and HLA in healthy donors. Study-wide findings and caveats: The listing of 160 or so TCR beta chains classed them as cytomegalovirus-associated.

Trimming removed 2 bases from V and 0 bases from J, with 8 bases in between. The V gene's germline CDR1 is SGHTA and CDR2 FQGNSA. This CDR3 contains 15 residues. This TCR derives from a woman aged 25-40 years in good health and CMV-seronegative. Sequencing was performed on PBMCs. This sequence joins TRBV7-2 and TRBJ2-1, with D uncertain. Here the CDR3 DNA reads TGTGCCAGCAGCTTATCTCGGATCTCCTACAATGAGCAGTTCTTC. Translated: CASSLSRISYNEQFF. Full variable domain (outside the CDR3, taken from reference TRBV7-2 and TRBJ2-1): GAGVSQSPSNKVTEKGKDVELRCDPISGHTALYWYRQSLGQGLEFLIYFQGNSAPDKSGLPSDRFSAERTGGSVSTLTIQRTQQEDSAVYLCASSLSRISYNEQFFGPGTRLTVL.